This TCR beta chain was recovered during a study of PD-L1 blockade in urothelial cancer. Study information: Reported median T cell count for blood samples was more than 140,000.

Each PCR received spiked synthetic TCR analog templates. Repertoires were generated with immunoSEQ multiplex PCR, while TCRdb's copy carries only in-frame clones and drops some. This table holds under 55,000 clones, about 88% found once. As to time point: pretreatment peripheral blood. The CDR3 contains 15 residues. Germline V gene sequence: CDR1 SGHNT, CDR2 YYREEE (reference sequence). Trimming shortened V by 2 bases and J by 2 bases, and 13 bases separated the two germline ends. This TCR was sampled from a man between 65 and 80 years old with urothelial cancer. V is TRBV5-4 and J is TRBJ1-2; possibly TRBD1 for D (6 bases). The sample here was PBMCs, taken around atezolizumab (anti-PD-L1) treatment. Written as DNA, the CDR3 is TGTGCCAGCAGCTTTATCGACAGGCCGAACTATGGCTACACCTTC. Its translation is CASSFIDRPNYGYTF.